The 31 T cell receptor beta chains below come from one sample, sequenced in a study of technical replicates of blood from four donors. Data came from immunoSEQ multiplex PCR; TCRdb stores just in-frame clones and leaves some out. Here the sample spans tens of thousands of clones, 95% to 99% being singletons. The sample taken for sequencing was T cells isolated from PBMCs. The receptors originated from a human donor in good health.

The chain recombines TRBV25-1 with TRBJ1-2; D call uncertain. The CDR3 has 11 amino acids. Trimming pared 4 bases from V and 11 bases from J, leaving 11 bases between. The germline gives CDR1 MGHDK, CDR2 SYGVNS. CDR3: CASSGEKLYTF. The CDR3 DNA sequence: TGTGCCAGCAGTGGTGAAAAACTGTACACCTTC.

In its sample, this clone was seen once. The DNA for the CDR3 is TGTGCCAGCAGTGCCTTACACCCGGAGGTCGAAAAACTGTTTTTT. Protein: CASSALHPEVEKLFF. The chain employs TRBV2 and TRBJ1-4; D gene ambiguous. The CDR3 sequence is 15 residues long. Germline CDR1 is SNHLY and CDR2 is FYNNEI. Trimming cost V 4 bases and J 8 bases, with 17 bases left between them.

This chain uses TRBV5-1 with TRBJ1-5, with D tentatively TRBD1 (5 bases). Trimming shortened V by 4 bases and J by 4 bases, and 12 bases separated the two germline ends. Germline V CDR1 and CDR2: SGHRS, YFSETQ. The CDR3 is 14 residues long. The CDR3, as DNA: TGCGCCAGCAGCGCGGGGGGTGGGAATCAGCCCCAGCATTTT. Amino acids: CASSAGGGNQPQHF.

In its sample, this clone was seen once. The V call is TRBV7-2, the J call TRBJ1-1; no reliable D call. CDR1 is SGHTA, CDR2 FQGNSA, per germline. Trimming removed 5 bases from V and 5 bases from J, with 24 bases in between. This CDR3 is 17 amino acids long. In DNA form, the CDR3 reads TGTGCCAGCAGCGCTGGAAGGGCAGTTGTAGGGAGGACTGAAGCTTTCTTT. Protein sequence: CASSAGRAVVGRTEAFF. The full variable domain, with the rest looked up from reference TRBV7-2 and TRBJ1-1, is GAGVSQSPSNKVTEKGKDVELRCDPISGHTALYWYRQSLGQGLEFLIYFQGNSAPDKSGLPSDRFSAERTGGSVSTLTIQRTQQEDSAVYLCASSAGRAVVGRTEAFFGQGTRLTVV.

The V call is TRBV2, the J call TRBJ1-4; D is unclear. The ends were cut back, 4 bases at V and 6 bases at J, with 6 bases in the middle. The CDR3 runs to 12 residues. Germline V gene data show CDR1 as SNHLY and CDR2 as FYNNEI. The CDR3 bases are TGTGCCAGCAGTGCCAGTTATGAAAAACTGTTTTTT. It translates to CASSASYEKLFF.

The CDR3 here is CSAADGESYEQYF. CDR3 coding DNA: TGCAGCGCTGCCGACGGGGAATCCTACGAGCAGTACTTC. This chain connects TRBV29-1 to TRBJ2-7; the D gene is possibly TRBD2 (5 bases). V shed 7 bases and J shed 1 base, with 14 bases lying between them. CDR3 length equals 13 residues. The V gene's germline CDR1 is SQVTM and CDR2 ANQGSEA.

V gene TRBV28 combines with J gene TRBJ2-7; D gene uncertain. This CDR3 comprises 14 residues. Germline V gives CDR1 MDHEN, CDR2 SYDVKM. Trimming stripped 3 bases from V and 0 bases from J, with 9 bases between. The CDR3 region has the DNA TGTGCCAGCAGTTTTCGCGGCTTCTCCTACGAGCAGTACTTC. The encoded protein is CASSFRGFSYEQYF.

This sequence joins TRBV9 and TRBJ2-1; 10 bases agree with TRBD2. After removal of 1 base from V and 2 bases from J, the junction contained 0 bases not matched to a gene. This CDR3 is 15 amino acids long. Germline-derived CDR1 and CDR2 are SGDLS and YYNGEE. The CDR3 DNA is TGTGCCAGCAGCGTAACTAGCGGGGCCTACAATGAGCAGTTCTTC. Translated: CASSVTSGAYNEQFF.

The rearrangement uses TRBV9 and TRBJ1-1; D gene unclear. The CDR3 has 14 residues. V lost 0 bases to trimming and J lost 1 base, with 7 bases between them. The germline CDR1 and CDR2 sequences are SGDLS and YYNGEE. CDR3 bases: TGTGCCAGCAGCGTAGCATGGCAGAACACTGAAGCTTTCTTT. Encoded protein: CASSVAWQNTEAFF.

V is TRBV9 and J is TRBJ1-2; 9 bases fit TRBD1. This CDR3 is built from 15 residues. Losses at the gene ends were 1 base for V and 6 bases for J; bases not matched to a gene: 7. The germline gives CDR1 SGDLS, CDR2 YYNGEE. The CDR3 coding sequence is TGTGCCAGCAGCGTAAAGGACAGGGGAACGGATGGCTACACCTTC. Its translation: CASSVKDRGTDGYTF.

This chain links TRBV5-6 with TRBJ2-6; 7 nucleotides agree with TRBD2. Germline CDR1 reads SGHDT; CDR2 reads YYEEEE. V lost 0 bases, J lost 0 bases, and 6 bases stayed unmatched. This CDR3 contains 18 residues. The chain's CDR3 is CASSLELALISGANVLTF. CDR3 bases: TGTGCCAGCAGCTTGGAACTAGCGCTAATCTCTGGGGCCAACGTCCTGACTTTC.

The genes are TRBV5-6 and TRBJ1-2, with 7 bases aligning to TRBD1. CDR3 length: 14 amino acids. With 4 bases clipped from V and 2 bases from J, the junction kept 5 bases outside the gene matches. Germline V gives CDR1 SGHDT, CDR2 YYEEEE. The DNA for the CDR3 is TGTGCCAGCAGCCCAGGGACAGCCAACTATGGCTACACCTTC. This translates into CASSPGTANYGYTF.

The chain uses TRBV2 and TRBJ1-1; weak D call: TRBD1 (5 bases). Trimming removed 0 bases at V and 0 bases at J, with 17 bases between. CDR3 size: 18 residues. Per the germline V gene, CDR1 is SNHLY and CDR2 is FYNNEI. The CDR3 loop reads CASSEALRRGDVNTEAFF. CDR3 DNA: TGTGCCAGCAGTGAAGCGCTTAGGAGGGGTGATGTGAACACTGAAGCTTTCTTT.

The chain carries TRBV5-1 and TRBJ1-2; D uncertain. Germline-derived CDR1 and CDR2 are SGHRS and YFSETQ. Between the trimmed V and J ends, which lost 0 bases and 4 bases, there was a span of 13 bases. The CDR3 sequence is 15 residues long. In DNA form, the CDR3 reads TGCGCCAGCAGCTTGGTTGCGGGCGGTACCTATGGCTACACCTTC. This sequence encodes CASSLVAGGTYGYTF.

The chain combines TRBV27 with TRBJ1-2; D may be TRBD1 (6 bases). CDR1 and CDR2 from the germline V gene are MNHEY and SMNVEV (reference sequence). Trimming removed 1 base from V and 10 bases from J, with 13 bases in between. CDR3 length: 13 residues. CDR3 in DNA: TGTGCCAGCAGTTTATTCCCCAGGGGAGTCTACACCTTC. It yields the protein CASSLFPRGVYTF.

In nucleotides, the CDR3 is TGTGCCAGCAGTTCCTCTCTAGCGGGAGAAGAGCAGTTCTTC. This encodes CASSSSLAGEEQFF. This chain joins TRBV28 and TRBJ2-1, with 10 bases identical to TRBD2. Trimming removed 4 bases from V and 10 bases from J; junction bases left unmatched: 7. Germline V gene sequence: CDR1 MDHEN, CDR2 SYDVKM. CDR3 length equals 14 residues.

V and J are TRBV6-5 and TRBJ2-1; D remains unclear. The germline V gene encodes CDR1 MNHEY and CDR2 SVGAGI. The length of the CDR3 is 14 residues. V lost 5 bases and J 10 bases, leaving 18 bases between the germline ends. Here the CDR3 reads CASSPRVVGQEQFF. The CDR3 DNA is TGTGCCAGCAGTCCTCGGGTCGTAGGCCAAGAGCAGTTCTTC.

This clone was seen once. The chain recombines TRBV2 with TRBJ1-2; TRBD1 matches 9 bases. J gave up 7 bases and V 6 bases, and 9 bases lay outside the gene matches. CDR3 length equals 14 residues. Germline V gene sequence: CDR1 SNHLY, CDR2 FYNNEI. The CDR3 DNA reads as TGTGCCAGCAGCAACGGCAGGACAGGGGCTGGCTACACCTTC. It translates to CASSNGRTGAGYTF.

This clone was detected once. This chain links TRBV6-5 with TRBJ2-7; no definite D call. CDR3 length: 12 residues. The V end was cut by 5 bases, the J end by 4 bases, with 9 bases between. CDR1 MNHEY and CDR2 SVGAGI come from the germline V gene. CDR3 in DNA: TGTGCCAGCAGTCGCAACAGTTACGAGCAGTACTTC. It codes for CASSRNSYEQYF.

The chain carries TRBV5-1 and TRBJ1-1; 9 nucleotides align to TRBD1. J lost 6 bases, V lost 4 bases, and 7 bases had no gene match. The CDR3 has 14 amino acids. Germline V lookup: CDR1 SGHRS, CDR2 YFSETQ. The CDR3 spells CASSNGQGIAEAFF. The CDR3 DNA reads TGCGCCAGCAGCAACGGACAGGGGATTGCTGAAGCTTTCTTT.

The chain has TRBV5-1 and TRBJ1-2; D is unresolved. V gave up 1 base and J gave up 8 bases, with 15 bases separating them. Germline V lookup: CDR1 SGHRS, CDR2 YFSETQ. CDR3 length: 14 amino acids. This CDR3 reads CASSLISSLGGYTF. The CDR3, as DNA: TGCGCCAGCAGCTTGATATCCAGTCTGGGCGGCTACACCTTC.

The chain has TRBV18 and TRBJ1-2; the match to TRBD1 covers 10 bases. The CDR3 sequence is 15 residues long. Looked up from germline, CDR1 is KGHSH and CDR2 is LQKENI. The V segment lost 5 bases and the J segment 8 bases; nucleotides outside the gene matches: 11. The DNA of the CDR3 is TGTGCCAGCTCATCCGGGACAGGGGCTCTTTGGGGCTACACCTTC. This sequence encodes CASSSGTGALWGYTF. Using reference TRBV18 and TRBJ1-2 for the parts outside the CDR3, the full variable domain is NAGVMQNPRHLVRRRGQEARLRCSPMKGHSHVYWYRQLPEEGLKFMVYLQKENIIDESGMPKERFSAEFPKEGPSILRIQQVVRGDSAAYFCASSSGTGALWGYTFGSGTRLTVV.

The rearrangement uses TRBV12-5 and TRBJ2-3, with 8 bases that match TRBD2. This CDR3 has 17 residues. Germline CDR1 LGHNT, CDR2 FRNRAP. Trimming at V came to 0 bases and at J to 3 bases, leaving 8 bases not matched to a gene. Written as DNA, the CDR3 is TGTGCTAGTGGTTTGGTAGTGGGGAGCGGGAGAACAGATACGCAGTATTTT. It translates to CASGLVVGSGRTDTQYF.

V and J are TRBV6-4 and TRBJ1-5; the match to TRBD1 covers 7 bases. The CDR3 sequence is 14 residues long. After removal of 8 bases from V and 4 bases from J, the junction contained 8 bases not matched to a gene. CDR1 and CDR2 (germline): MRHNA, SNTAGT. The CDR3, as DNA: TGTGCCAGCTTAGGGACAGCACCAAATCAGCCCCAGCATTTT. This translates into CASLGTAPNQPQHF.

V gene TRBV6-5 combines with J gene TRBJ2-7, with D possibly being TRBD2 (6 bases). CDR3 length equals 12 residues. Germline assignment: CDR1 MNHEY and CDR2 SVGAGI. V lost 6 bases and J lost 3, with 9 bases in between. CDR3 DNA sequence: TGTGCCAGCAGGGGAGGATACTACGAGCAGTACTTC. Translated: CASRGGYYEQYF.

The gene calls are TRBV28 and TRBJ2-5; 8 bases are a match to TRBD1. V trimming: 6 bases; J trimming: 4 bases; junction bases outside the gene matches: 10. The CDR3 is 15 amino acids. CDR1 and CDR2 from the germline V gene are MDHEN and SYDVKM. The CDR3 here is CASRTAGGRGETQYF. CDR3 nucleotide sequence: TGTGCCAGCAGAACCGCAGGGGGCAGGGGAGAGACCCAGTACTTC.

The chain employs TRBV7-2 and TRBJ2-7, with 10 positions matching TRBD2. Germline-derived CDR1 and CDR2 are SGHTA and FQGNSA. V shed 2 bases, J shed 4 bases, and the junction held 14 bases outside the gene matches. This CDR3 spans 18 amino acids. The CDR3 here is CASSLYLAGAWGEYEQYF. In nucleotides, the CDR3 is TGTGCCAGCAGCTTATACCTAGCGGGAGCCTGGGGGGAGTACGAGCAGTACTTC.

V usage is TRBV10-3 and J usage is TRBJ1-1, with 7 bases lining up with TRBD1. V lost 6 bases and J lost 1; bases outside the gene matches: 5. The CDR3 length is 14 residues. Germline values: CDR1 ENHRY, CDR2 SYGVKD. The CDR3, as DNA: TGTGCCATCAGCCGGGACAGAACGAACACTGAAGCTTTCTTT. Protein: CAISRDRTNTEAFF.

The chain combines TRBV10-3 with TRBJ2-1, with 7 bases identical to TRBD2. V dropped 6 bases and J dropped 8; count of bases not matched to a gene: 10. The V gene's germline CDR1 is ENHRY and CDR2 SYGVKD. This CDR3 is built from 14 residues. This CDR3 is CAIRFREGRDEQFF. DNA of the CDR3: TGTGCCATCAGATTTAGGGAGGGCCGGGATGAGCAGTTCTTC.

The rearrangement joins TRBV9 to TRBJ1-5, with 7 bases fitting TRBD1. The V gene end was trimmed by 0 bases and the J gene end by 6 bases; junction bases not matched to a gene: 6. The CDR3 has 15 residues. Germline-derived CDR1 and CDR2 are SGDLS and YYNGEE. DNA of the CDR3: TGTGCCAGCAGCGTAGACCTTACAGGGGTTCAGCCCCAGCATTTT. Its translation: CASSVDLTGVQPQHF.

This chain's CDR3 is CASSSIGTAGYGYTF. DNA of the CDR3: TGTGCCAGCAGTTCAATAGGGACAGCGGGCTATGGCTACACCTTC. The rearrangement uses TRBV27 and TRBJ1-2; 7 bases map to TRBD1. Trimming removed 4 bases from V and 4 bases from J; junction bases left unmatched: 9. The CDR3 sequence is 15 residues long. Per germline, CDR1 MNHEY and CDR2 SMNVEV (reference sequence).